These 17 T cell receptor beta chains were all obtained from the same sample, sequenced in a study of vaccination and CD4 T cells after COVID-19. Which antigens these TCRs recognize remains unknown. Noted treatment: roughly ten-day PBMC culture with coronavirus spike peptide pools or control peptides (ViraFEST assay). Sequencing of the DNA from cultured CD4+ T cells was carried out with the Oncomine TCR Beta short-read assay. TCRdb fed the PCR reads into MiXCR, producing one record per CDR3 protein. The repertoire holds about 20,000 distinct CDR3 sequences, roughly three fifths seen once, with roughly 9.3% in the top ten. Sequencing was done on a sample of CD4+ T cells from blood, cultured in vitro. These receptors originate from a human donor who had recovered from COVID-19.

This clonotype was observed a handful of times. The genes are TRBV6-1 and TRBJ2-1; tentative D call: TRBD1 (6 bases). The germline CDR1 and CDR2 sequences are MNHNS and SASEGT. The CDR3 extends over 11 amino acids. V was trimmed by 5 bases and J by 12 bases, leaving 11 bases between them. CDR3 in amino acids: CASSNRESQFF. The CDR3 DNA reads TGTGCCAGCAGTAACAGGGAATCGCAGTTCTTC.

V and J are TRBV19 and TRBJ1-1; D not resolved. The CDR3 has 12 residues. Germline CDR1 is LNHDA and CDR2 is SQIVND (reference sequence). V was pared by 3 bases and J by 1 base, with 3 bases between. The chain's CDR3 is CASSITNTEAFF. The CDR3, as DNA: TGTGCCAGTAGTATCACGAACACTGAAGCTTTCTTT.

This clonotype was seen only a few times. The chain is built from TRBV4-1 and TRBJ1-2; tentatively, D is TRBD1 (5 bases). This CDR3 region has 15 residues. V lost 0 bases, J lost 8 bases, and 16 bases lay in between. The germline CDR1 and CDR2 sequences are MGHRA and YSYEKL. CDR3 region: CASSQDQVGPGGYTF. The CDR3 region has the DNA TGCGCCAGCAGCCAAGATCAGGTGGGACCAGGGGGCTACACCTTC.

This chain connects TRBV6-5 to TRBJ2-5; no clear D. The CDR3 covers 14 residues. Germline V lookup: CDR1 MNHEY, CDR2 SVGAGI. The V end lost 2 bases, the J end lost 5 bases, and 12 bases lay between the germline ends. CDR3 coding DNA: TGTGCCAGCAGTTACGATTTTGGTACCGAGACCCAGTACTTC. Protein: CASSYDFGTETQYF.

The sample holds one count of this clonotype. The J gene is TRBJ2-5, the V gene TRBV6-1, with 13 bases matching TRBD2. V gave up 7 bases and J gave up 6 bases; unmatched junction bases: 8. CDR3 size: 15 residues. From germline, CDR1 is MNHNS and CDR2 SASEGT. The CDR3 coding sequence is TGTGCCAGCACGCCGGGACTAGCGGGGCCCAAGACCCAGTACTTC. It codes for CASTPGLAGPKTQYF.

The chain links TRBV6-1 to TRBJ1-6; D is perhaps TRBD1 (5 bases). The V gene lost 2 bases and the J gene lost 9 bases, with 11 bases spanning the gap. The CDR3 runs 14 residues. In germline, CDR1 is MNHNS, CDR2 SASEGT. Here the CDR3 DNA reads TGTGCCAGCAGTGAAACACAGGTCGCTTCACCCCTCCACTTT. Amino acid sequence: CASSETQVASPLHF.

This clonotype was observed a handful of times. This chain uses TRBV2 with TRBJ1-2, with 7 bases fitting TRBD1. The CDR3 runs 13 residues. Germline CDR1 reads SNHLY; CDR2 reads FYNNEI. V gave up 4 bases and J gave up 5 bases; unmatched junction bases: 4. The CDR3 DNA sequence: TGTGCCAGCAGTGGAGGGGGCGGTTATGGCTACACCTTC. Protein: CASSGGGGYGYTF.

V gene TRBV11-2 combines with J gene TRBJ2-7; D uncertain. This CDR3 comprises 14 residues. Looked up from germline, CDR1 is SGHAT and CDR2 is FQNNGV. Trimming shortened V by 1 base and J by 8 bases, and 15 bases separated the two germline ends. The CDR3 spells CASSLVSSGMQQYF. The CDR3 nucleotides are TGTGCCAGCAGCTTAGTCTCGTCCGGAATGCAGCAGTACTTC.

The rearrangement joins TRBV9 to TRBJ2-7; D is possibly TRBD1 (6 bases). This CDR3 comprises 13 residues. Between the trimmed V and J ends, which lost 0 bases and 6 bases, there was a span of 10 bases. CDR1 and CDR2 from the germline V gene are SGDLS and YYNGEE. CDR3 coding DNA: TGTGCCAGCAGCGTAGCACAGGGAACCGAGCAGTACTTC. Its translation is CASSVAQGTEQYF. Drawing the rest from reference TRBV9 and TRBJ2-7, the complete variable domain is DSGVTQTPKHLITATGQRVTLRCSPRSGDLSVYWYQQSLDQGLQFLIQYYNGEERAKGNILERFSAQQFPDLHSELNLSSLELGDSALYFCASSVAQGTEQYFGPGTRLTVT.

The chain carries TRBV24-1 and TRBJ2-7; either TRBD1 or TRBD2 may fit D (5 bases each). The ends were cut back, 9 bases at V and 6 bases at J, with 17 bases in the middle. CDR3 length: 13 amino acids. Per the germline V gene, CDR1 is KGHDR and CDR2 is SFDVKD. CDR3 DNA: TGTGCCACCGGAGAAACCGGGACGGGCGAGCAGTACTTC. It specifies CATGETGTGEQYF.

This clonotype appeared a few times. CDR3 in amino acids: CASSLASRDTQYF. As DNA, the CDR3 is TGTGCCAGCAGCTTAGCGAGTAGGGATACGCAGTATTTT. This chain uses TRBV7-6 with TRBJ2-3; D unresolved. Germline V CDR1 and CDR2: SGHVS, FNYEAQ. The CDR3 is 13 residues long. V shed 0 bases and J shed 6 bases, with 7 bases lying between them. The full variable domain, its missing parts supplied by reference TRBV7-6 and TRBJ2-3, is GAGVSQSPRYKVTKRGQDVALRCDPISGHVSLYWYRQALGQGPEFLTYFNYEAQQDKSGLPNDRFSAERPEGSISTLTIQRTEQRDSAMYRCASSLASRDTQYFGPGTRLTVL.

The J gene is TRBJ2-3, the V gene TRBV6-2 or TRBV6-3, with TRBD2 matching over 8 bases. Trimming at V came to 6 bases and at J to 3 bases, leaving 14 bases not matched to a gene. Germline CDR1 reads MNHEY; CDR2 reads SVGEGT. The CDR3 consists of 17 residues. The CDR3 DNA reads TGTGCCAGCAGCGCTAGAAGAGGGGCTAGCGGGACAGATACGCAGTATTTT. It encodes CASSARRGASGTDTQYF.

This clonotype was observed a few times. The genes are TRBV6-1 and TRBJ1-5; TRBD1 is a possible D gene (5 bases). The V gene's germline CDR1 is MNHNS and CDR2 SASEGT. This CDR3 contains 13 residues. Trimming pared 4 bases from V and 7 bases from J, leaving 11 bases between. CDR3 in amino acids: CASSVGAEQPQHF. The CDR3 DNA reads TGTGCCAGCAGTGTTGGGGCTGAGCAGCCCCAGCATTTT.

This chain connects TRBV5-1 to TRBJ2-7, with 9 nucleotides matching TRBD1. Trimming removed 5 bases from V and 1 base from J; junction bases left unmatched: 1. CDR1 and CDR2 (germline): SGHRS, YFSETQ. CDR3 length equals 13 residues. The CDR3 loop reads CASSGQGSYEQYF. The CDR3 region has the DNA TGCGCCAGCAGTGGACAGGGGTCCTACGAGCAGTACTTC.

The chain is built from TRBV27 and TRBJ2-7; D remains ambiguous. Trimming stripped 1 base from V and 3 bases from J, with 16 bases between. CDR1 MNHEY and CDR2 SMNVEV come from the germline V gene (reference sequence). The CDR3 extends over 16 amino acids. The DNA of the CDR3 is TGTGCCAGCAGTTTATACGACCCCTCTATGAGCTACGAGCAGTACTTC. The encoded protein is CASSLYDPSMSYEQYF.

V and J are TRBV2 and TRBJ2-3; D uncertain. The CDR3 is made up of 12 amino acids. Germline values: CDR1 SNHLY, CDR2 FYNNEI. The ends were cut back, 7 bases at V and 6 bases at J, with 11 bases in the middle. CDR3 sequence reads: CASTEGFDTQYF. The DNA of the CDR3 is TGTGCCAGCACGGAAGGCTTTGATACGCAGTATTTT.

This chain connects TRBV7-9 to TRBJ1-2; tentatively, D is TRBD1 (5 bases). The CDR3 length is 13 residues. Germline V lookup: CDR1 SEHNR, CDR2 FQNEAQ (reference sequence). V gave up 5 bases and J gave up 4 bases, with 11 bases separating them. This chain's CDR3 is CASSRGLLYGYTF. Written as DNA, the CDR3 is TGTGCCAGCAGCCGGGGACTGCTCTATGGCTACACCTTC.